This T cell receptor (beta chain) was sequenced during a study of post-analysis software for immune sequencing data. General study results and limits: By F measure, samples from a shared preparation batch strongly co-clustered. With TRBV5-6, TRBV5-1 and TRBV20-1 included, 4 or 5 TRBV segments were more frequent in patients than in controls.

This CDR3 region has 13 residues. CDR1 is SEHNR and CDR2 is FQNEAQ in the germline V gene (reference sequence). V was shortened by 3 bases and J by 9 bases, with 12 bases between the two germline ends. TCR beta cDNA libraries included unique molecular identifiers. TCRdb processed the PCR reads anew with MiXCR; each CDR3 protein has one entry. The repertoire holds 740,000 or so distinct CDR3 sequences, 53% seen once, with roughly 4.4% in the top ten. Turning to this clonotype: The antigen is not known.

Sequencing used blood. The source is a girl between 10 and 17 years old with multiple sclerosis. The genes are TRBV7-9 and TRBJ2-1; no clear D. CDR3 sequence reads: CASSFGIPVEQFF. The CDR3, as DNA: TGTGCCAGCAGCTTTGGCATCCCGGTTGAGCAGTTCTTC.